The next 11 T cell receptor beta chains were all read from a single sample in a study of radiation and T cells in renal cell carcinoma (dated by TCRdb to about 2020). The time point label for this specimen denotes: blood 4 weeks post-SBRT, at nephrectomy. The sample's treatment or condition label, decoded: 15 Gy SBRT to primary tumor, nephrectomy 4 weeks later. The method behind the library was the immunoSEQ multiplex PCR assay. What TCRdb holds here is the immuneACCESS table cut down to in-frame rearrangements. Part of the clones is not present; checked against another copy, under half of the missing clones reflect an unresolved V gene, and the others are unexplained. Recorded for this sample are roughly 61,000 clones; around three quarters of them occurred a single time. The top ten clonotypes cover over 5.5% of the sample. The specimen comprised blood, sampled from a patient whose treatment included radiotherapy and nephrectomy. These receptor sequences come from a man aged 55 to 70 with renal cell carcinoma.

The J gene is TRBJ2-2, the V gene TRBV6-6, with D perhaps TRBD2 (5 bases). CDR1 is MNHNY, CDR2 SVGAGI, per germline (reference sequence). This CDR3 is built from 16 residues. Between the trimmed V and J ends, which lost 5 bases and 0 bases, there was a span of 13 bases. The CDR3 here is CASSPQLGANTGELFF. CDR3 nucleotides: TGTGCCAGCAGTCCCCAACTAGGAGCGAACACCGGGGAGCTGTTTTTT.

V and J are TRBV27 and TRBJ2-7, with 10 bases matching TRBD1. The V gene end was trimmed by 6 bases and the J gene end by 5 bases; junction bases not matched to a gene: 7. CDR1 and CDR2 from the germline V gene are MNHEY and SMNVEV (reference sequence). The CDR3 consists of 14 residues. CDR3 region: CASSHRQGADEQYF. The CDR3 coding sequence is TGTGCCAGCAGCCATAGACAGGGGGCGGACGAGCAGTACTTC.

The rearrangement links TRBV19 to TRBJ1-1, with D perhaps matching TRBD1 (5 bases). Germline loops: CDR1 LNHDA, CDR2 SQIVND (reference sequence). The ends were cut back, 4 bases at V and 5 bases at J, with 14 bases in the middle. The CDR3 runs 14 residues. In nucleotides, the CDR3 is TGTGCCAGTAGTACTCCAGGGCTGGAGACTGAAGCTTTCTTT. This translates into CASSTPGLETEAFF.

The CDR3 DNA sequence: TGCGCCAGCAGCCTCCAGGGGGCGGACCAAGAGACCCAGTACTTC. Translated, it gives CASSLQGADQETQYF. The chain has TRBV5-1 and TRBJ2-5; 8 bases line up with TRBD1. Trimming removed 4 bases from V and 0 bases from J; junction bases left unmatched: 5. The CDR3 has 15 residues. The germline V gene has CDR1 SGHRS and CDR2 YFSETQ.

J is TRBJ2-3 and V is TRBV29-1; 7 bases agree with TRBD1. The germline CDR1 and CDR2 sequences are SQVTM and ANQGSEA. V shed 5 bases and J 3 bases; nucleotides not matched to a gene: 8. This CDR3 spans 14 amino acids. The CDR3 here is CSVKGGLGTDTQYF. The CDR3 DNA is TGCAGCGTTAAAGGGGGCTTAGGGACAGATACGCAGTATTTT.

The chain is built from TRBV7-3 and TRBJ1-1; 7 positions match TRBD1. Germline V gene data show CDR1 as SGHTA and CDR2 as FQGTGA. The CDR3 loop spans 16 amino acids. Unmatched junction bases numbered 9, after V lost 5 bases and J lost 0 bases. The CDR3 DNA reads TGTGCCAGCAGCCCCCACAGGGGAGGGGTGAACACTGAAGCTTTCTTT. This translates into CASSPHRGGVNTEAFF.

This clone was observed a few times. CDR3 amino acids: CASSQQATSDEQYV. CDR3 coding DNA: TGTGCCAGCAGTCAACAGGCCACGTCTGACGAGCAGTACGTC. The V and J genes are TRBV6-5 and TRBJ2-7; a weak D match, TRBD1 (5 bases). The germline gives CDR1 MNHEY, CDR2 SVGAGI. CDR3 length: 14 amino acids. Deletions cut 5 bases from V and 5 bases from J, with 16 bases between.

The chain recombines TRBV19 with TRBJ1-4, with D unresolved. V lost 4 bases, J lost 0 bases, and 6 bases lay in between. Germline-derived CDR1 and CDR2 are LNHDA and SQIVND (reference sequence). This CDR3 is built from 14 residues. This chain's CDR3 is CASSTTSTNEKLFF. In DNA, the CDR3 is TGTGCCAGTAGTACGACCTCAACTAATGAAAAACTGTTTTTT.

The chain carries TRBV27 and TRBJ1-4; TRBD1 might be the D (5 bases). The CDR3 length is 15 residues. The germline V gene encodes CDR1 MNHEY and CDR2 SMNVEV (reference sequence). V lost 3 bases to trimming and J lost 8 bases, with 16 bases between them. The CDR3 bases are TGTGCCAGCAGTTTCGATGGGGCCGGAAAGGAAAAACTGTTTTTT. It translates to CASSFDGAGKEKLFF.

V is TRBV11-2 and J is TRBJ1-1; TRBD1 is a possible D gene (5 bases). The ends were cut back, 5 bases at V and 5 bases at J, with 18 bases in the middle. Germline CDR1 SGHAT, CDR2 FQNNGV. CDR3 length equals 15 residues. CDR3 region: CASSRAREWGTEAFF. The CDR3 region has the DNA TGTGCCAGCAGCAGAGCCAGGGAGTGGGGTACTGAAGCTTTCTTT.

The chain employs TRBV9 and TRBJ2-1; D is perhaps TRBD1 or TRBD2 (5 bases each). CDR3 length: 15 amino acids. The germline V and J ends were trimmed by 4 bases and 2 bases, with 13 bases remaining between them. Germline V gene lookup returns CDR1 SGDLS and CDR2 YYNGEE. In DNA form, the CDR3 reads TGTGCCAGCAGCCCCTCCCGGGGCCCCTACAATGAGCAGTTCTTC. It yields the protein CASSPSRGPYNEQFF. Complete variable domain (other parts from reference TRBV9 and TRBJ2-1): DSGVTQTPKHLITATGQRVTLRCSPRSGDLSVYWYQQSLDQGLQFLIQYYNGEERAKGNILERFSAQQFPDLHSELNLSSLELGDSALYFCASSPSRGPYNEQFFGPGTRLTVL.